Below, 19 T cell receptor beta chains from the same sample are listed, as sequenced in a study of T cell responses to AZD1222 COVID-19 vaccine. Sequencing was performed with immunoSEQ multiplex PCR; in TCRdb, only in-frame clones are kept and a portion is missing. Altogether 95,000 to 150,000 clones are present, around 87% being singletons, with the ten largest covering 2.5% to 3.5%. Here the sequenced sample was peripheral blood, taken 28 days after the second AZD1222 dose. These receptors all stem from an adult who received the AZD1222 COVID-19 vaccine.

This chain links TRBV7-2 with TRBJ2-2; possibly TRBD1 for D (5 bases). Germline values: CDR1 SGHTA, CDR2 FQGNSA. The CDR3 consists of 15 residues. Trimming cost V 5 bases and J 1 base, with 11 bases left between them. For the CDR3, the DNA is TGTGCCAGCAGCATACGACAGATGAACACCGGGGAGCTGTTTTTT. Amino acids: CASSIRQMNTGELFF.

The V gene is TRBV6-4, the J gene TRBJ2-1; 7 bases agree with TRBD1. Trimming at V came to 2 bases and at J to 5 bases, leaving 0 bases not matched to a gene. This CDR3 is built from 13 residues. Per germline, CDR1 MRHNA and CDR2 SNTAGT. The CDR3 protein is CASSDRGHNEQFF. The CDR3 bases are TGTGCCAGCAGTGACAGGGGGCACAATGAGCAGTTCTTC.

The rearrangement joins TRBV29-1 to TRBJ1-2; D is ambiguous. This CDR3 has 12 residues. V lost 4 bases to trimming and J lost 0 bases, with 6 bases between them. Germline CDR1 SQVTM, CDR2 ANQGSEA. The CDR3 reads CSVGTTNYGYTF. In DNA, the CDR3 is TGCAGCGTTGGAACAACTAACTATGGCTACACCTTC.

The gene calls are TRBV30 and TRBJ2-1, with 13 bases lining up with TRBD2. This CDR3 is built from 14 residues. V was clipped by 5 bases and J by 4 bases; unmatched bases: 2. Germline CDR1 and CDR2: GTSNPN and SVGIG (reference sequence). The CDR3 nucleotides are TGTGCCTGGGCGGGACTAGCGGGGTACAATGAGCAGTTCTTC. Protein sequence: CAWAGLAGYNEQFF.

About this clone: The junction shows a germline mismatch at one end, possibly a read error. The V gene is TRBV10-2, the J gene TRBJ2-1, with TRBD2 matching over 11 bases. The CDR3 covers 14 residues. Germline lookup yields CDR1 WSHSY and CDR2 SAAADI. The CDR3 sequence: CASSGPLAGGGRVF. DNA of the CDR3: TGCGCCAGCAGTGGGCCTCTAGCGGGGGGCGGTCGGGTCTTC.

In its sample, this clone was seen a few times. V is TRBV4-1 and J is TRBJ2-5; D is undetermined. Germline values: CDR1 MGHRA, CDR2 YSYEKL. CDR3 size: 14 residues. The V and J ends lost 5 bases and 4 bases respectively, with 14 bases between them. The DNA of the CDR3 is TGCGCCAGCAGCTACCTACCTCATTCAGAGACCCAGTACTTC. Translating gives CASSYLPHSETQYF.

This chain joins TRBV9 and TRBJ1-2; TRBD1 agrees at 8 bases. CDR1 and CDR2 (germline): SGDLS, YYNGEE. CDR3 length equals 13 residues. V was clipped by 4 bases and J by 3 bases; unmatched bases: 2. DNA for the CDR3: TGTGCCAGCAGCTTGGACAGGGACTATGGCTACACCTTC. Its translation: CASSLDRDYGYTF.

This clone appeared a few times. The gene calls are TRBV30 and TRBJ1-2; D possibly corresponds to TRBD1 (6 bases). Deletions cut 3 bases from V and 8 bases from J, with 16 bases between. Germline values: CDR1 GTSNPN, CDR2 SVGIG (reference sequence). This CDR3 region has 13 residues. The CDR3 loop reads CAWSTGGPGGYTF. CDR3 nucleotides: TGTGCCTGGAGCACCGGGGGCCCCGGCGGCTACACCTTC.

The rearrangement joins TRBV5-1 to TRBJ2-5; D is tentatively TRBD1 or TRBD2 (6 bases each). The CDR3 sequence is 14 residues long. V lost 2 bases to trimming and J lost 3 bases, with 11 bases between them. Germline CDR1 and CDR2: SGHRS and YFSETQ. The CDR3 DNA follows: TGCGCCAGCAGCTTAAGGGGGGCCGAAGAGACCCAGTACTTC. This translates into CASSLRGAEETQYF.

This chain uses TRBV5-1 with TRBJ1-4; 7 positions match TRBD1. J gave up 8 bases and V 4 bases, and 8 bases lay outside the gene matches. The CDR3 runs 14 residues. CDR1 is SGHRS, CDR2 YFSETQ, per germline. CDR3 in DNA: TGCGCCAGCAGCCTCCAGACAGGGTACGAAAAACTGTTTTTT. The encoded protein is CASSLQTGYEKLFF.

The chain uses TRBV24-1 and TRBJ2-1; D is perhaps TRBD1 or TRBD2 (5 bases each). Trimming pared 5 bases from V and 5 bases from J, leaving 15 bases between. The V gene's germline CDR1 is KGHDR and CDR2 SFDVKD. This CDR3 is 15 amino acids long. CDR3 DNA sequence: TGTGCCACCAGTGGTGGGACCTGGGAGAACAATGAGCAGTTCTTC. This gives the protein CATSGGTWENNEQFF.

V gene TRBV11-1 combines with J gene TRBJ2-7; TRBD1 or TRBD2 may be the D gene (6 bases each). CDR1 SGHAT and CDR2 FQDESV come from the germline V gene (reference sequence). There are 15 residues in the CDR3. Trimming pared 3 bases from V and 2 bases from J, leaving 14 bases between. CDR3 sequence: CASSLRGGGAYEQYF. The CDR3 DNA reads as TGTGCCAGCAGCTTGCGAGGAGGGGGAGCCTACGAGCAGTACTTC.

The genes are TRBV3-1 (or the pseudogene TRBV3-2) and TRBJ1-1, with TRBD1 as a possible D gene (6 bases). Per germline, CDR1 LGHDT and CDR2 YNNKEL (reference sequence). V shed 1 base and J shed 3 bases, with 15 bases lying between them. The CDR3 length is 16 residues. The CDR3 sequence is CASSQGDTMWDTEAFF. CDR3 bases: TGTGCCAGCAGCCAAGGGGACACGATGTGGGACACTGAAGCTTTCTTT.

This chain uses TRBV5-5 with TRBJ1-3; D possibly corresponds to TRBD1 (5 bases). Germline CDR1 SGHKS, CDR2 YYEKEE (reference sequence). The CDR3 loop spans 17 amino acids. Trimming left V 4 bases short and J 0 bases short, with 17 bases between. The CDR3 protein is CASSRRPTGNSGNTIYF. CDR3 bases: TGTGCCAGCAGCCGACGCCCCACAGGAAACTCTGGAAACACCATATATTTT.

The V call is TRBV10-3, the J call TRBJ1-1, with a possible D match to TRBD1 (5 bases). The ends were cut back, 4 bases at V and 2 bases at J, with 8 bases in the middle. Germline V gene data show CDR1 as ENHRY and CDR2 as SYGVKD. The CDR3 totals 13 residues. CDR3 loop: CAISGGDNTEAFF. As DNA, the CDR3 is TGTGCCATCAGTGGAGGGGACAACACTGAAGCTTTCTTT.

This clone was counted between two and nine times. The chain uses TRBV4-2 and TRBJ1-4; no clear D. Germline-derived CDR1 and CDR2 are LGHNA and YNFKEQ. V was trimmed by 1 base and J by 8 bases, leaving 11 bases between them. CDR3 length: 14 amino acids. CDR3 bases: TGTGCCAGCAGCCAAGGGACTGGGGAGGAAAAACTGTTTTTT. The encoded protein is CASSQGTGEEKLFF.

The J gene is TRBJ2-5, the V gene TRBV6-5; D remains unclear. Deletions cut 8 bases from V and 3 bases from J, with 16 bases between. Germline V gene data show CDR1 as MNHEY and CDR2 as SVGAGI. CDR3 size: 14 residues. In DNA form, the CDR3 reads TGTGCCAGCCTTGTCAGGCCAGGAGAAGAGACCCAGTACTTC. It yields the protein CASLVRPGEETQYF.

This CDR3 reads CASSDLGFGRGYTF. The DNA for the CDR3 is TGCGCCAGCAGCGACCTTGGTTTTGGTCGTGGCTACACCTTC. J is TRBJ1-2 and V is TRBV5-1; D ambiguous. The CDR3 runs 14 residues. V lost 4 bases, J lost 7 bases, and 17 bases lay in between. Germline CDR1 SGHRS, CDR2 YFSETQ. The full variable domain, rest sourced from reference TRBV5-1 and TRBJ1-2, is KAGVTQTPRYLIKTRGQQVTLSCSPISGHRSVSWYQQTPGQGLQFLFEYFSETQRNKGNFPGRFSGRQFSNSRSEMNVSTLELGDSALYLCASSDLGFGRGYTFGSGTRLTVV.

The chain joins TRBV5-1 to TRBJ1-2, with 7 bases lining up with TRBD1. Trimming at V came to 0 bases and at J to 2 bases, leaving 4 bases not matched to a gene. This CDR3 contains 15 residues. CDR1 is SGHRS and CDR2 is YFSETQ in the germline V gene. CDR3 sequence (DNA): TGCGCCAGCAGCTTGGAGGGGACAGCGAACTATGGCTACACCTTC. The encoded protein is CASSLEGTANYGYTF.